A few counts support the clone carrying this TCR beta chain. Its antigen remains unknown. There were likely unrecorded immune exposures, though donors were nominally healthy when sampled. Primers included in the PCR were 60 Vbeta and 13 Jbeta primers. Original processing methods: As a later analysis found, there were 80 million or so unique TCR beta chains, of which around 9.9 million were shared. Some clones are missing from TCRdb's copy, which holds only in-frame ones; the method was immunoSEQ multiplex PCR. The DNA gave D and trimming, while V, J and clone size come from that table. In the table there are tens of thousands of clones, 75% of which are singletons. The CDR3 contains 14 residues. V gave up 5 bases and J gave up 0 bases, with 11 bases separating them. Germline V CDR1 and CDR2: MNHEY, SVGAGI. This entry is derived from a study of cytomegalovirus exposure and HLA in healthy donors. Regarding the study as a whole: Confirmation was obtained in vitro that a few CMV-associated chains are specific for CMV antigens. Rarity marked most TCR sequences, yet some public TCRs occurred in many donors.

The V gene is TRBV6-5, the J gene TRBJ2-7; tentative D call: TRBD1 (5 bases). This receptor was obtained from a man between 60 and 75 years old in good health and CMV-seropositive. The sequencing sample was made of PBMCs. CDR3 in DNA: TGTGCCAGCAGTGAGCAGGGAATCTCCTACGAGCAGTACTTC. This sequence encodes CASSEQGISYEQYF.